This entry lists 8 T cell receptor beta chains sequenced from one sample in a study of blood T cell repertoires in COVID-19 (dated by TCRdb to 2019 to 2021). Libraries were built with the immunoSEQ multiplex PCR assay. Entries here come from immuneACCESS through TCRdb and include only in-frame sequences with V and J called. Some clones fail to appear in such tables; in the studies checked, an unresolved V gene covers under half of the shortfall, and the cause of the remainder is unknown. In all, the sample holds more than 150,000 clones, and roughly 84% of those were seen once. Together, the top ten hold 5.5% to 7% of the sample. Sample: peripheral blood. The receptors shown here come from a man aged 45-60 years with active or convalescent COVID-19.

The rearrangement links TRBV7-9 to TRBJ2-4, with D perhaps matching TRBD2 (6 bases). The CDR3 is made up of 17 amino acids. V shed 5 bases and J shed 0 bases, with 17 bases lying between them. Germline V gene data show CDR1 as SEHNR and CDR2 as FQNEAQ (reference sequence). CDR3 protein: CASSQKFSGGAKNIQYF. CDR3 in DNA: TGTGCCAGCAGCCAAAAATTTAGCGGCGGAGCCAAAAACATTCAGTACTTC. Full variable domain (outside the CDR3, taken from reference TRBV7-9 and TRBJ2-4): DTGVSQNPRHKITKRGQNVTFRCDPISEHNRLYWYRQTLGQGPEFLTYFQNEAQLEKSRLLSDRFSAERPKGSFSTLEIQRTEQGDSAMYLCASSQKFSGGAKNIQYFGAGTRLSVL.

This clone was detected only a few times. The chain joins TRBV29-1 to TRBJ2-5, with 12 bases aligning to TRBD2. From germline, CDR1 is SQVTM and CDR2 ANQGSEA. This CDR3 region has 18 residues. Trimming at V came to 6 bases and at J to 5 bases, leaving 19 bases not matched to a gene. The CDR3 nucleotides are TGCAGCGTCCTGAGTCCCGCTCTAGCGGGAGGGCCTTCTGAGACCCAGTACTTC. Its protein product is CSVLSPALAGGPSETQYF.

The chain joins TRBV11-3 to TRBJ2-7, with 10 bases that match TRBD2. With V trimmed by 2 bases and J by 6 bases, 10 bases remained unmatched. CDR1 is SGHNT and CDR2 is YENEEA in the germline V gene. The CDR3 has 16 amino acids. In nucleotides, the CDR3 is TGTGCCAGCAGCTTACTAGTGCAAGTAGCGGGAGGCGAGCAGTACTTC. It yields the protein CASSLLVQVAGGEQYF.

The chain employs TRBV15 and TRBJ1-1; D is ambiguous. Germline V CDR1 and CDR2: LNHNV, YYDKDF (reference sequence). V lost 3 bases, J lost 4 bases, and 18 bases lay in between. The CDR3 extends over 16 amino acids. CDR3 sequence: CATSRGSRSSVTEAFF. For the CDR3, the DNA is TGTGCCACCAGCAGGGGCTCTCGTAGTTCGGTCACTGAAGCTTTCTTT.

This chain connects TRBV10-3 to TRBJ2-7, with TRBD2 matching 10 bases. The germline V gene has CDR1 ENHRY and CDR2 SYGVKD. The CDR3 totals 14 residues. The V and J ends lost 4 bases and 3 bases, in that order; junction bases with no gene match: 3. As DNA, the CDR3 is TGTGCCATCAGTGCTACTAGCGGGAACTACGAGCAGTACTTC. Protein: CAISATSGNYEQYF.

CDR3: CASSRQGGQPQHF. DNA of the CDR3: TGTGCCAGCAGCCGACAGGGCGGGCAGCCCCAGCATTTT. V gene TRBV7-9 combines with J gene TRBJ1-5; 7 bases fit TRBD1. This CDR3 contains 13 residues. V lost 5 bases, J lost 7 bases, and 5 bases stayed unmatched. Germline CDR1 and CDR2: SEHNR and FQNEAQ (reference sequence).

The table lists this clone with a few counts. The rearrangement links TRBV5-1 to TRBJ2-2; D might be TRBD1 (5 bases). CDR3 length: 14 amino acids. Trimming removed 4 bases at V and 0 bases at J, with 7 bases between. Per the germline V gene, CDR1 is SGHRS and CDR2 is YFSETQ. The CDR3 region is CASSPGTNTGELFF. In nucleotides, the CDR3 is TGCGCCAGCAGCCCAGGGACGAACACCGGGGAGCTGTTTTTT.

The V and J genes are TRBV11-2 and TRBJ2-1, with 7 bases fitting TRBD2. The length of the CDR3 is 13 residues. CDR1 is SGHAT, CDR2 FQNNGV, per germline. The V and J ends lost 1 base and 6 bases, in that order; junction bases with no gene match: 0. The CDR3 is CASSLAGGNEQFF. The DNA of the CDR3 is TGTGCCAGCAGCTTAGCGGGGGGCAATGAGCAGTTCTTC.